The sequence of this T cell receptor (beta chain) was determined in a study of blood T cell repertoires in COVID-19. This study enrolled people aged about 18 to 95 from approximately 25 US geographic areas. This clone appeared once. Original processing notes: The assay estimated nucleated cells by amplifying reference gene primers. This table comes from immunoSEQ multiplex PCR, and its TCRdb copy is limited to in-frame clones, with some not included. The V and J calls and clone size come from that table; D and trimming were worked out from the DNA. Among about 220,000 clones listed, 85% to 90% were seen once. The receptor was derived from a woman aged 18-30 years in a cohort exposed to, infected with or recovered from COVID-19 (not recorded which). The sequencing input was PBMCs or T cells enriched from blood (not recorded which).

CDR3 nucleotides: TGTGCCAGCAGCTTAGGGACAGGGAAGGGTGAAAAACTGTTTTTT. It translates to CASSLGTGKGEKLFF. The rearrangement links TRBV7-9 to TRBJ1-4; 8 bases match TRBD1. Germline V gene sequence: CDR1 SEHNR, CDR2 FQNEAQ (reference sequence). CDR3 length equals 15 residues. J gave up 7 bases and V 1 base, and 5 bases lay outside the gene matches.